Each of the 21 T cell receptor beta chains below was sequenced from the same sample in a study of shared clonotypes between healthy human individuals. TCRdb's copy holds only in-frame clones and misses some; the assay was immunoSEQ multiplex PCR. This sample has roughly 530,000 clones, with around 96% found just once. Material: naive CD4+ T cells sorted from blood. Subset specified: CD45RA+ positively selected. Source of these receptors: a woman aged 30 to 39 in good health.

The chain employs TRBV28 and TRBJ2-3; 7 nucleotides agree with TRBD2. The V segment lost 6 bases and the J segment 3 bases; nucleotides outside the gene matches: 6. The V gene's germline CDR1 is MDHEN and CDR2 SYDVKM. This CDR3 comprises 14 residues. CDR3 sequence (DNA): TGTGCCAGCAGCATACTAGCGAGAACAGATACGCAGTATTTT. It specifies CASSILARTDTQYF. Variable domain in full (rest from reference TRBV28 and TRBJ2-3): DVKVTQSSRYLVKRTGEKVFLECVQDMDHENMFWYRQDPGLGLRLIYFSYDVKMKEKGDIPEGYSVSREKKERFSLILESASTNQTSMYLCASSILARTDTQYFGPGTRLTVL.

This rearrangement joins TRBV6-5 to TRBJ2-1; D is uncertain. CDR3 length: 15 residues. Germline values: CDR1 MNHEY, CDR2 SVGAGI. Between the trimmed V and J ends, which lost 4 bases and 9 bases, there was a span of 19 bases. DNA of the CDR3: TGTGCCAGCAGTTCCTTCCTGACCCCCAGCCCTGAGCAGTTCTTC. It translates to CASSSFLTPSPEQFF.

The rearrangement joins TRBV28 to TRBJ2-2; D remains ambiguous. Deletions cut 4 bases from V and 6 bases from J, with 21 bases between. The germline V gene encodes CDR1 MDHEN and CDR2 SYDVKM. The CDR3 is 17 amino acids. The CDR3, as DNA: TGTGCCAGCAGTTATGAGTACAGAACACCGATGTCCGGGGAGCTGTTTTTT. This translates into CASSYEYRTPMSGELFF.

J is TRBJ2-7 and V is TRBV13; D may be TRBD2 (7 bases). Trimming cost V 4 bases and J 2 bases, with 18 bases left between them. This CDR3 has 16 amino acids. CDR1 PRHDT and CDR2 FYEKMQ come from the germline V gene (reference sequence). This CDR3 reads CASSSPFSGTPYEQYF. For the CDR3, the DNA is TGTGCCAGCAGCTCGCCCTTCAGCGGGACACCCTACGAGCAGTACTTC.

This chain connects TRBV5-5 to TRBJ1-1; weak D call: TRBD1 (5 bases). Germline CDR1 is SGHKS and CDR2 is YYEKEE (reference sequence). CDR3 length: 15 residues. Trimming stripped 7 bases from V and 0 bases from J, with 16 bases between. As DNA, the CDR3 is TGTGCCAGCCTTTTGGCGACAGCCATGAACACTGAAGCTTTCTTT. It specifies CASLLATAMNTEAFF.

This clone was seen once. The chain employs TRBV28 and TRBJ1-1, with TRBD1 matching over 9 bases. In germline, CDR1 is MDHEN, CDR2 SYDVKM. The CDR3 length is 15 residues. J was trimmed by 7 bases and V by 7 bases; bases with no gene match: 13. CDR3 nucleotides: TGTGCCAGCACTGGGGGGGAACAGGGGGCTGGTGAAGCTTTCTTT. Its translation is CASTGGEQGAGEAFF.

The chain is built from TRBV7-2 and TRBJ2-7, with D possibly being TRBD1 (6 bases). The CDR3 extends over 12 amino acids. CDR1 is SGHTA and CDR2 is FQGNSA in the germline V gene. V lost 3 bases and J 6 bases, leaving 9 bases between the germline ends. Here the CDR3 DNA reads TGTGCCAGCAGCTTTGTAGGGGGCGAGCAGTACTTC. The encoded protein is CASSFVGGEQYF.

In this sample, this clone turned up a few times. V is TRBV2 and J is TRBJ2-7; no reliable D call. CDR3 length equals 11 residues. Germline CDR1 reads SNHLY; CDR2 reads FYNNEI. The V end lost 6 bases, the J end lost 4 bases, and 7 bases lay between the germline ends. CDR3 sequence reads: CASRKGYEQYF. Here the CDR3 DNA reads TGTGCCAGCAGAAAGGGATACGAGCAGTACTTC.

The chain combines TRBV6-1 with TRBJ1-1; D possibly corresponds to TRBD1 (5 bases). The V end was cut by 3 bases, the J end by 7 bases, with 12 bases between. CDR1 and CDR2 from the germline V gene are MNHNS and SASEGT. CDR3 length: 13 residues. The CDR3 DNA is TGTGCCAGCAGTGACCGATCGGGGGGTGAAGCTTTCTTT. Protein: CASSDRSGGEAFF.

The chain joins TRBV30 to TRBJ2-7, with TRBD1 matching 9 bases. V shed 0 bases, J shed 5 bases, and the junction held 5 bases outside the gene matches. CDR3 length equals 14 residues. Germline-derived CDR1 and CDR2 are GTSNPN and SVGIG (reference sequence). The CDR3 spells CAWSVGTGNHEQYF. CDR3 nucleotides: TGTGCCTGGAGTGTAGGGACAGGGAACCACGAGCAGTACTTC.

The chain is built from TRBV7-9 and TRBJ2-7; the D gene could be TRBD1 or TRBD2 (5 bases each). There are 14 residues in the CDR3. Germline V gives CDR1 SEHNR, CDR2 FQNEAQ (reference sequence). V gave up 1 base and J gave up 8 bases, with 15 bases separating them. CDR3 DNA sequence: TGTGCCAGCAGCTTAGGACCTCTTGGGGGAAAGCAGTACTTC. Translated, it gives CASSLGPLGGKQYF.

The chain combines TRBV7-2 with TRBJ2-6; D unclear. CDR1 SGHTA and CDR2 FQGNSA come from the germline V gene. The germline V and J ends were trimmed by 7 bases and 0 bases, with 16 bases remaining between them. The length of the CDR3 is 17 residues. As DNA, the CDR3 is TGTGCCAGCATGGCAGTCCAATTGAACTCTGGGGCCAACGTCCTGACTTTC. Translation gives CASMAVQLNSGANVLTF.

The chain is built from TRBV6-1 and TRBJ1-2; D might be TRBD1 (6 bases). The CDR3 has 13 amino acids. V was trimmed by 2 bases and J by 4 bases, leaving 8 bases between them. The germline V gene has CDR1 MNHNS and CDR2 SASEGT. The CDR3: CASSESRGYGYTF. CDR3 nucleotide sequence: TGTGCCAGCAGTGAATCCAGGGGCTATGGCTACACCTTC.

The CDR3 is CASIDSGANVLTF. The CDR3 region has the DNA TGTGCCAGCATTGATTCTGGGGCCAACGTCCTGACTTTC. The genes are TRBV28 and TRBJ2-6; D unclear. Trimming stripped 7 bases from V and 1 base from J, with 5 bases between. Germline CDR1 is MDHEN and CDR2 is SYDVKM. The CDR3 runs to 13 residues.

This chain links TRBV18 with TRBJ1-5; tentative D call: TRBD1 (6 bases). Deletions cut 3 bases from V and 7 bases from J, with 16 bases between. There are 15 residues in the CDR3. CDR1 is KGHSH and CDR2 is LQKENI in the germline V gene. The CDR3 coding sequence is TGTGCCAGCTCACCGGCCCAGGGGCCGCGGCAGCCCCAGCATTTT. This codes for CASSPAQGPRQPQHF.

The V and J genes are TRBV19 and TRBJ1-2; D might be TRBD1 (6 bases). There are 15 residues in the CDR3. V gave up 4 bases and J gave up 3 bases, with 15 bases separating them. Germline V gene lookup returns CDR1 LNHDA and CDR2 SQIVND (reference sequence). The CDR3 is CASSRLQGRDYGYTF. CDR3 coding DNA: TGTGCCAGTAGTAGGTTACAGGGACGGGACTATGGCTACACCTTC.

The CDR3 sequence: CASSQEQGASREQYF. The CDR3, as DNA: TGCGCCAGCAGCCAGGAACAGGGGGCCTCGCGCGAGCAGTACTTC. The rearrangement links TRBV4-1 to TRBJ2-7; 9 bases match TRBD1. This CDR3 has 15 residues. In germline, CDR1 is MGHRA, CDR2 YSYEKL. Trimming cost V 3 bases and J 6 bases; bases outside gene matches: 9.

Points on this clone: The same CDR3 is also encoded by other DNA sequences in this sample. V and J are TRBV6-5 and TRBJ1-1; tentative D call: TRBD1 (6 bases). From germline, CDR1 is MNHEY and CDR2 SVGAGI. Trimming left V 0 bases short and J 5 bases short, with 7 bases between. This CDR3 has 13 amino acids. The CDR3 sequence: CASSYSRGTEAFF. CDR3 bases: TGTGCCAGCAGTTACTCGAGGGGGACTGAAGCTTTCTTT.

A note on this clone: This specimen includes other DNA sequences encoding the same CDR3. The J gene is TRBJ1-1, the V gene TRBV18; no firm D call. Germline V gene sequence: CDR1 KGHSH, CDR2 LQKENI. V lost 4 bases to trimming and J lost 2 bases, with 8 bases between them. The CDR3 totals 13 residues. The CDR3 protein is CASSQTENTEAFF. The CDR3 DNA is TGTGCCAGCTCACAAACAGAAAACACTGAAGCTTTCTTT.

The rearrangement uses TRBV7-2 and TRBJ1-6, with D unresolved. Trimming took off 1 base at V and 9 bases at J, with 13 bases between the two ends. Germline loops: CDR1 SGHTA, CDR2 FQGNSA. The CDR3 is 15 residues long. CDR3 in DNA: TGTGCCAGCAGCTTAGATTACAGCTATCGTTCACCCCTCCACTTT. This sequence encodes CASSLDYSYRSPLHF.

V gene TRBV6-5 combines with J gene TRBJ2-5; TRBD1 matches at 9 bases. Per the germline V gene, CDR1 is MNHEY and CDR2 is SVGAGI. The CDR3 contains 13 residues. J lost 3 bases, V lost 6 bases, and 2 bases had no gene match. The CDR3 spells CASRGTGKETQYF. CDR3 coding DNA: TGTGCCAGCAGGGGGACAGGGAAAGAGACCCAGTACTTC.